These T cell receptor beta chains were read from a single sample in a study of Graves' ophthalmopathy and Graves' hyperthyroidism. TCRdb reanalysed the multiplex PCR reads using MiXCR and keeps one entry per CDR3 protein. The sample lists about 220,000 distinct CDR3 sequences, roughly 21% occurring once. Sequenced input: peripheral blood. Source of these receptors: a woman in her fifties or sixties with Graves' ophthalmopathy. Each CDR3 is given with its conserved first and last residue. The D gene is left open where the match is weak. Clone size is stated in some rows and not others, as once, few, many or a class when expanded.

clone size: many
D gene: NA
V gene: TRBV20-1
J gene: TRBJ2-7
CDR3 DNA: TGCAGACCTGGACCTAGCGACCTTACTACCTACGAGCAGTACTTC
CDR3 protein: CRPGPSDLTTYEQYF

clone size: many
D gene: NA
V gene: TRBV12-3/TRBV12-4
J gene: TRBJ1-2
CDR3 DNA: TGTGCCAGCAGTTTAATCGGCGCAGACTATGGCTACACCTTC
CDR3 protein: CASSLIGADYGYTF

clone size: many
D gene: NA
V gene: TRBV7-3
J gene: TRBJ2-2
CDR3 DNA: TGTGCCAGCAGCTTAAAAGGGACTGGAGACGAGGGCGGGGAGCTGTTTTTT
CDR3 protein: CASSLKGTGDEGGELFF

clone size: once
D gene: TRBD1
V gene: TRBV25-1
J gene: TRBJ1-3
CDR3 DNA: TGTGCCAGCAGTGAGCTTGGGACAGGGGGACGAGGAAACACCATATATTTT
CDR3 protein: CASSELGTGGRGNTIYF

clone size: many
D gene: NA
V gene: TRBV5-1
J gene: TRBJ2-7
CDR3 DNA: TGCGCCAGCAGCCTTGGTTCTAGCGCCTCCTACGAGCAGTACTTC
CDR3 protein: CASSLGSSASYEQYF

clone size: once
D gene: NA
V gene: TRBV20-1
J gene: TRBJ1-1
CDR3 DNA: TGCAGTGCTAGTGGGCGGGTTGGCATACTGAACACTGAAGCTTTCTTT
CDR3 protein: CSASGRVGILNTEAFF

clone size: many
D gene: NA
V gene: TRBV5-1
J gene: TRBJ1-3
CDR3 DNA: TGCGCCAGCAGCTCGGCCTACGCCTCTGGAAACACCATATATTTT
CDR3 protein: CASSSAYASGNTIYF

clone size: many
D gene: TRBD2
V gene: TRBV20-1
J gene: TRBJ2-7
CDR3 DNA: TGCAGTGCTGGGGGAGGGTGGGGGAACGAGCAGTACTTC
CDR3 protein: CSAGGGWGNEQYF

clone size: many
D gene: NA
V gene: TRBV6-1
J gene: TRBJ1-5
CDR3 DNA: TGTGCCTGCTGTAGGGAACTAGATAGCAATCAGCCCCAGCATTTT
CDR3 protein: CACCRELDSNQPQHF

clone size: NA
D gene: TRBD2
V gene: TRBV11-2
J gene: TRBJ2-7
CDR3 DNA: TGTGCCAGCAGCTTGAACAGAGGACTAGCGGGATCTTACGAGCAGTACTTC
CDR3 protein: CASSLNRGLAGSYEQYF

clone size: many
D gene: TRBD1
V gene: TRBV2
J gene: TRBJ2-7
CDR3 DNA: TGTGCCAGCATTAGACAGGGGGCTAGTCCCTACGAGCAGTACTTC
CDR3 protein: CASIRQGASPYEQYF

clone size: many
D gene: NA
V gene: TRBV14
J gene: TRBJ1-1
CDR3 DNA: TGTGCCAGCAGCCAAGGTCGAGCCATGAACACTGAAGCTTTCTTT
CDR3 protein: CASSQGRAMNTEAFF

clone size: NA
D gene: NA
V gene: TRBV28
J gene: TRBJ1-3
CDR3 DNA: TGTGCCAGCAGTACCGTCTTCTCTGGAAACACCATATATTTT
CDR3 protein: CASSTVFSGNTIYF

clone size: many
D gene: TRBD2
V gene: TRBV11-1
J gene: TRBJ2-5
CDR3 DNA: TGTGCCAGCAGCTCAACTAGCGGGACGTACCAAGAGACCCAGTACTTC
CDR3 protein: CASSSTSGTYQETQYF

clone size: many
D gene: NA
V gene: TRBV7-2
J gene: TRBJ2-5
CDR3 DNA: TGTGCCAGCAGTACAGGACAGTTAACTCAAGAGACCCAGTACTTC
CDR3 protein: CASSTGQLTQETQYF

clone size: many
D gene: NA
V gene: TRBV6-1
J gene: TRBJ1-6
CDR3 DNA: TGTGCCAGCGCGGGGGGCGGGGGCAATTCACCCCTCCACTTT
CDR3 protein: CASAGGGGNSPLHF

clone size: many
D gene: TRBD2
V gene: TRBV20-1
J gene: TRBJ2-7
CDR3 DNA: TGCAGTGCTAAAGCGGGGCACGAGCAGTACTTC
CDR3 protein: CSAKAGHEQYF

clone size: many
D gene: NA
V gene: TRBV3-1
J gene: TRBJ2-6
CDR3 DNA: TGTGCAGCTGCCAGCAACTCTGGGGCCAACGTCCTGACTTTC
CDR3 protein: CAAASNSGANVLTF

clone size: many
D gene: NA
V gene: TRBV6-4
J gene: TRBJ2-2
CDR3 DNA: TGTGCCAGCAGCAGAGGACCTTTTACGGAGCTGTTTTTT
CDR3 protein: CASSRGPFTELFF

clone size: many
D gene: NA
V gene: TRBV5-1
J gene: TRBJ1-2
CDR3 DNA: TGCGCCAGCAGCTTGGATCTAGATGGCTACACCTTC
CDR3 protein: CASSLDLDGYTF

clone size: NA
D gene: NA
V gene: TRBV28
J gene: TRBJ2-5
CDR3 DNA: TGTGCCAGCAGTTTATTAGGACAGTTGGAGACCCAGTACTTC
CDR3 protein: CASSLLGQLETQYF

clone size: many
D gene: TRBD1
V gene: TRBV6-2/TRBV6-3
J gene: TRBJ1-5
CDR3 DNA: TGTGCCAGCAGTTACCAAGACAGGGGGAGTCAGCCCCAGCATTTT
CDR3 protein: CASSYQDRGSQPQHF

clone size: many
D gene: NA
V gene: TRBV6-1
J gene: TRBJ2-7
CDR3 DNA: TGTGCCAGCACCGAAAGGCAGGGTGTCGACGAGCAGTACTTC
CDR3 protein: CASTERQGVDEQYF

clone size: many
D gene: NA
V gene: TRBV9
J gene: TRBJ1-6
CDR3 DNA: TGTGCCAGCAGCGTATTGGCAGATAATTCACCCCTCCACTTT
CDR3 protein: CASSVLADNSPLHF

clone size: NA
D gene: NA
V gene: TRBV11-2
J gene: TRBJ2-5
CDR3 DNA: TGTGCCAGCAGCTTAGTTGGGAATCCCCAAGAGACCCAGTACTTC
CDR3 protein: CASSLVGNPQETQYF

clone size: NA
D gene: NA
V gene: TRBV2
J gene: TRBJ1-1
CDR3 DNA: TGTGCCAGCAGAAGGGGGGTAGAAGCTTTCTTT
CDR3 protein: CASRRGVEAFF

clone size: NA
D gene: NA
V gene: TRBV6-1
J gene: TRBJ2-7
CDR3 DNA: TGTGCCAGCAGCAGGACCGTCACGAAAAACTACGAGCAGTACTTC
CDR3 protein: CASSRTVTKNYEQYF

clone size: many
D gene: NA
V gene: TRBV27
J gene: TRBJ1-6
CDR3 DNA: TGTGCCAGCAGACACGGACAGTCTAATTCACCCCTCCACTTT
CDR3 protein: CASRHGQSNSPLHF

clone size: NA
D gene: NA
V gene: TRBV9
J gene: TRBJ2-7
CDR3 DNA: TGTGCCAGCAGCGTAGCCCATGGCACCGTCTACGAGCAGTACTTC
CDR3 protein: CASSVAHGTVYEQYF

clone size: many
D gene: NA
V gene: TRBV11-2
J gene: TRBJ2-2
CDR3 DNA: TGTGCCAGCAGACTCCGGGATACGAACACCGGGGAGCTGTTTTTT
CDR3 protein: CASRLRDTNTGELFF

clone size: many
D gene: TRBD2
V gene: TRBV18
J gene: TRBJ2-5
CDR3 DNA: TGTGCCAGCTCACCGCGTCTAGCGGGAGAGACCCAGTACTTC
CDR3 protein: CASSPRLAGETQYF

clone size: NA
D gene: NA
V gene: TRBV20-1
J gene: TRBJ1-5
CDR3 DNA: TGCAGTGCTCCCTCGTCGGACGACGATAGCAATCAGCCCCAGCATTTT
CDR3 protein: CSAPSSDDDSNQPQHF